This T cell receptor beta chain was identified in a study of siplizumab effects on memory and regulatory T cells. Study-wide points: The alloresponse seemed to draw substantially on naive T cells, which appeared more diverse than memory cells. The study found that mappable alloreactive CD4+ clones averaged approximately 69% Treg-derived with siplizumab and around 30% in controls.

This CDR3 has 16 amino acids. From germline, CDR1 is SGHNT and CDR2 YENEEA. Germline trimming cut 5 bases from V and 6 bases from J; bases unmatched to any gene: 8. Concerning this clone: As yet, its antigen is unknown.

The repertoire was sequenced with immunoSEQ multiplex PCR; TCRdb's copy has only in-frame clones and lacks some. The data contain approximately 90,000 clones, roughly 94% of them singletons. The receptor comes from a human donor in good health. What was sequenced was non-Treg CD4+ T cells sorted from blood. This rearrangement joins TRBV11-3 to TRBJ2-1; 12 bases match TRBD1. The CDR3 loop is CASSQHRDRGPNEQFF. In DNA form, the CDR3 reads TGTGCCAGCAGCCAACACCGGGACAGGGGGCCCAATGAGCAGTTCTTC. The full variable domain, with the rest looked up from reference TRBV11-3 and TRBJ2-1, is EAGVVQSPRYKIIEKKQPVAFWCNPISGHNTLYWYLQNLGQGPELLIRYENEEAVDDSQLPKDRFSAERLKGVDSTLKIQPAELGDSAVYLCASSQHRDRGPNEQFFGPGTRLTVL.